A single sample gave rise to the 15 T cell receptor beta chains below, sequenced in a study of T-cell memory formation after mild COVID-19. TCRdb passed the 5' RACE reads through MiXCR, listing each CDR3 protein once. The sample yields 350,000 to 400,000 distinct CDR3 sequences, 21% seen once. Material for sequencing was PBMCs or a T cell subset sorted from them (not recorded which). The receptor source for this set is an adult woman who had mild COVID-19 (a few samples of this study predate the infection). Cell type and time point are not known.

The chain links TRBV30 to TRBJ1-2; no definite D call. The CDR3 covers 13 residues. V dropped 4 bases and J dropped 8 bases, with 17 bases sitting between them. The germline CDR1 and CDR2 sequences are GTSNPN and SVGIG (reference sequence). In DNA, the CDR3 is TGTGCCTGGACCCGGACGGGAGTTGGAGGCTACACCTTC. Amino acid sequence: CAWTRTGVGGYTF.

This sequence joins TRBV5-6 and TRBJ2-2, with 8 bases fitting TRBD1. Germline assignment: CDR1 SGHDT and CDR2 YYEEEE. Trimming at V came to 1 base and at J to 1 base, leaving 6 bases not matched to a gene. There are 17 residues in the CDR3. CDR3 in DNA: TGTGCCAGCAGCTTGTTGTTCGGGACAGGGAACACCGGGGAGCTGTTTTTT. Protein sequence: CASSLLFGTGNTGELFF.

The V gene is TRBV15, the J gene TRBJ2-7, with D tentatively TRBD2 (6 bases). Germline-derived CDR1 and CDR2 are LNHNV and YYDKDF (reference sequence). V lost 6 bases and J lost 3, with 12 bases in between. The CDR3 has 13 amino acids. CDR3 sequence (DNA): TGTGCCACCAGGGAGACTAGGTTCTACGAGCAGTACTTC. Its translation: CATRETRFYEQYF.

This clonotype has just a few counts. The chain is built from TRBV9 and TRBJ2-4; 7 bases map to TRBD1. Germline CDR1 SGDLS, CDR2 YYNGEE. J lost 7 bases, V lost 2 bases, and 3 bases had no gene match. This CDR3 is 13 amino acids long. The CDR3 region is CASSVDRENIQYF. The CDR3 DNA reads TGTGCCAGCAGCGTTGACAGGGAGAACATTCAGTACTTC.

This clonotype was seen many times. The rearrangement joins TRBV24-1 to TRBJ2-1; D remains ambiguous. V lost 4 bases and J 13 bases, leaving 19 bases between the germline ends. The CDR3 is made up of 14 amino acids. Germline-derived CDR1 and CDR2 are KGHDR and SFDVKD. The CDR3 nucleotides are TGTGCCACCAGTGAAGGAAAGGGTCGATTTAATCAGTTCTTC. This codes for CATSEGKGRFNQFF.

The gene calls are TRBV3-1 and TRBJ2-4; 7 bases line up with TRBD2. Germline loops: CDR1 LGHDT, CDR2 YNNKEL (reference sequence). The ends lost 3 bases at V and 2 bases at J; junction bases unmatched: 4. The CDR3 is 15 residues long. CDR3: CASSHGGGSKNIQYF. CDR3 bases: TGTGCCAGCAGCCACGGCGGGGGTTCCAAAAACATTCAGTACTTC.

This clonotype was picked up a small number of times. This rearrangement joins TRBV5-1 to TRBJ2-7; 8 nucleotides align to TRBD2. V dropped 4 bases and J dropped 5; count of bases not matched to a gene: 8. The CDR3 extends over 14 amino acids. The germline V gene has CDR1 SGHRS and CDR2 YFSETQ. The CDR3 sequence: CASSPVTSVDEQYF. CDR3 coding DNA: TGCGCCAGCAGCCCGGTGACTAGCGTGGACGAGCAGTACTTC.

The chain is built from TRBV13 and TRBJ2-4; possible D gene TRBD2, 5 bases. The germline CDR1 and CDR2 sequences are PRHDT and FYEKMQ (reference sequence). This CDR3 is 16 amino acids long. Trimming pared 4 bases from V and 5 bases from J, leaving 18 bases between. The CDR3 nucleotides read TGTGCCAGCAGCTCCCCCCACGGGGAGAGGGAAAACATTCAGTACTTC. Encoded protein: CASSSPHGERENIQYF.

The table lists this clonotype with a few counts. The chain links TRBV5-4 to TRBJ1-6, with a possible D match to TRBD1 (5 bases). The CDR3 is 17 amino acids. V was cut by 1 base and J by 7 bases, with 18 bases left in between. The germline V gene encodes CDR1 SGHNT and CDR2 YYREEE (reference sequence). CDR3 loop: CASSLLGGGTSNSPLHF. In DNA, the CDR3 is TGTGCCAGCAGCTTGTTAGGCGGCGGGACGTCGAATTCACCCCTCCACTTT.

This clonotype has just a few counts. The CDR3 sequence: CASSKGTGNNEQFF. The CDR3 DNA reads as TGTGCCAGCAGCAAAGGGACAGGGAACAATGAGCAGTTCTTC. The chain couples TRBV7-3 to TRBJ2-1; 9 positions match TRBD1. After removal of 5 bases from V and 5 bases from J, the junction contained 4 bases not matched to a gene. Looked up from germline, CDR1 is SGHTA and CDR2 is FQGTGA. The CDR3 is 14 residues long.

This chain connects TRBV5-1 to TRBJ2-2, with D maybe TRBD1 (6 bases). V was clipped by 7 bases and J by 4 bases, with 17 bases between them. The CDR3 contains 15 residues. CDR1 and CDR2 (germline): SGHRS, YFSETQ. The CDR3 nucleotides are TGCGCCAGCCTGTCCTTTGGGGGCGGCACCGGGGAGCTGTTTTTT. Protein sequence: CASLSFGGGTGELFF.

V is TRBV6-5 and J is TRBJ2-5, with D perhaps matching TRBD1 (6 bases). The CDR3 is 14 amino acids. V was trimmed by 2 bases and J by 6 bases, leaving 13 bases between them. Per the germline V gene, CDR1 is MNHEY and CDR2 is SVGAGI. CDR3 protein: CASSYLDRPKTQYF. The CDR3 DNA is TGTGCCAGCAGTTACCTGGACAGACCGAAGACCCAGTACTTC.

CDR3 DNA: TGTGCCAGCAGCGCGGGACAGGGAACCTATGGCTACACCTTC. The encoded protein is CASSAGQGTYGYTF. J is TRBJ1-2 and V is TRBV9, with 9 bases identical to TRBD1. Germline trimming cut 3 bases from V and 4 bases from J; bases unmatched to any gene: 4. Germline CDR1 SGDLS, CDR2 YYNGEE. The CDR3 contains 14 residues. Full variable domain (remainder filled in from reference TRBV9 and TRBJ1-2): DSGVTQTPKHLITATGQRVTLRCSPRSGDLSVYWYQQSLDQGLQFLIQYYNGEERAKGNILERFSAQQFPDLHSELNLSSLELGDSALYFCASSAGQGTYGYTFGSGTRLTVV.

The genes are TRBV5-1 and TRBJ2-2; the D is unclear. The germline V and J ends were trimmed by 4 bases and 3 bases, with 10 bases remaining between them. The CDR3 totals 14 residues. Per the germline V gene, CDR1 is SGHRS and CDR2 is YFSETQ. CDR3 DNA sequence: TGCGCCAGCAGCCCTGGATCCCACACCGGGGAGCTGTTTTTT. It codes for CASSPGSHTGELFF.

This clonotype was observed many times. The rearrangement joins TRBV5-1 to TRBJ1-2; a possible D gene is TRBD1 (6 bases). This CDR3 spans 12 amino acids. In germline, CDR1 is SGHRS, CDR2 YFSETQ. Between the trimmed V and J ends, which lost 4 bases and 3 bases, there was a span of 7 bases. The CDR3 spells CASSPGDYGYTF. The CDR3 nucleotides read TGCGCCAGCAGCCCAGGGGACTATGGCTACACCTTC.